The clone carrying this T cell receptor (beta chain) appeared a few times. Antigen specificity is unknown. Other DNA sequences of this sample code for an identical CDR3. The data derive from a study of cytomegalovirus exposure and HLA in healthy donors. Per the germline V gene, CDR1 is MGHRA and CDR2 is YSYEKL. V was clipped by 3 bases and J by 4 bases, with 6 bases between them. The CDR3 is 12 residues long. Whole-study findings and limits: The listing of roughly 160 TCR beta chains classed them as cytomegalovirus-associated.

PCR amplification relied on 60 Vbeta primers (plus 13 Jbeta primers). Some clones are missing from TCRdb's copy, which holds only in-frame ones; the method was immunoSEQ multiplex PCR. The profile covers about 150,000 clones, with roughly 72% appearing a single time and about 1.7% taken by the ten largest. The sample taken for sequencing was PBMCs. The rearrangement links TRBV4-1 to TRBJ2-5; possibly TRBD2 for D (6 bases). The origin of this receptor is a man in his forties in good health and CMV-seronegative. DNA of the CDR3: TGCGCCAGCAGCCAGGGGGGAGAGACCCAGTACTTC. Protein product: CASSQGGETQYF.